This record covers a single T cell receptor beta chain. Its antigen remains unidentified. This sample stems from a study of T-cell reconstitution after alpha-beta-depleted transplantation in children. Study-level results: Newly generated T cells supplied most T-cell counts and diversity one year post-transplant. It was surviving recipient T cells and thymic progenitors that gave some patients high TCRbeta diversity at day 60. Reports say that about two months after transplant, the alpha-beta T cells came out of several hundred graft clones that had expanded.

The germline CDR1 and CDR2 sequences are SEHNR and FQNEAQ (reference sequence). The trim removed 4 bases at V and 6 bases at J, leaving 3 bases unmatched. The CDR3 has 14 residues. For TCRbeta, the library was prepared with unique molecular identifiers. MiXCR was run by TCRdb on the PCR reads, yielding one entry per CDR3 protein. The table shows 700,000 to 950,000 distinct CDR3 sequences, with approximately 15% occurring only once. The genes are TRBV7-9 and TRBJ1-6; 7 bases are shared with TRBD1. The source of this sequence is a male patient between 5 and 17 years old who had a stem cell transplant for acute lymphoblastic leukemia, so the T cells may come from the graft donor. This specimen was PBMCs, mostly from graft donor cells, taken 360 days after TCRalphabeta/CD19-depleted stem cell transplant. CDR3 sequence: CASSSTGTNSPLHF. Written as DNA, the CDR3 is TGTGCCAGCAGCTCGACAGGGACTAATTCACCCCTCCACTTT. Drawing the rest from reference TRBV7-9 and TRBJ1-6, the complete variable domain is DTGVSQNPRHKITKRGQNVTFRCDPISEHNRLYWYRQTLGQGPEFLTYFQNEAQLEKSRLLSDRFSAERPKGSFSTLEIQRTEQGDSAMYLCASSSTGTNSPLHFGNGTRLTVT.